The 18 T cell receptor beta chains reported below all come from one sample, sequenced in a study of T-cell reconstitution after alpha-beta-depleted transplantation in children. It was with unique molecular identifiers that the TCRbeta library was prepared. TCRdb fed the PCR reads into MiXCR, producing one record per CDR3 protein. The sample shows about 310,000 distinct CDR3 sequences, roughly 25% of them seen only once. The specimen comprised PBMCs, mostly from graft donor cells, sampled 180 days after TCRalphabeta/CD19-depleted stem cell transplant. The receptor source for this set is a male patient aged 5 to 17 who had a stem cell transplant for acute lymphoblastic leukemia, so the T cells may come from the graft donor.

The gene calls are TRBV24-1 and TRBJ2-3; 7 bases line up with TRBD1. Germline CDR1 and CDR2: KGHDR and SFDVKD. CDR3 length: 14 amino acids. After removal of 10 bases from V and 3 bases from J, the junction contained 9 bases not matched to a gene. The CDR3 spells CATRDRLNTDTQYF. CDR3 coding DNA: TGTGCCACTCGGGACAGACTTAATACAGATACGCAGTATTTT.

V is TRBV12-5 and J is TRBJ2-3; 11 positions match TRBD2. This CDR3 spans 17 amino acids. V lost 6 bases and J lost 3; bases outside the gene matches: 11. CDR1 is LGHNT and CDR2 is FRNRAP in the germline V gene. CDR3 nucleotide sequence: TGTGCTAGTGGCCTGTATACTAGCGGGAGTGAGACAGATACGCAGTATTTT. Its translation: CASGLYTSGSETDTQYF.

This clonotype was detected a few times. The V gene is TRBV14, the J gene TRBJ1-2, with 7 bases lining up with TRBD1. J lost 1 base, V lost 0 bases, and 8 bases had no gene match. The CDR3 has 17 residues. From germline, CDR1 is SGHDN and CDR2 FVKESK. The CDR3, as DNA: TGTGCCAGCAGCCAAGATTCTTGGGGACAGTTTAACTATGGCTACACCTTC. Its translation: CASSQDSWGQFNYGYTF.

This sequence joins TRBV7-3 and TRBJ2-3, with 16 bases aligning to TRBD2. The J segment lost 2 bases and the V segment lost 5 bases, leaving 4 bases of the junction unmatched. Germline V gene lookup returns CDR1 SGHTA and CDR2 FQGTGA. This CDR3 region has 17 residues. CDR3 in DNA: TGTGCCAGCAGCCCGGGACTAGCGGGAGGGCCCACAGATACGCAGTATTTT. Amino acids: CASSPGLAGGPTDTQYF.

Written as DNA, the CDR3 is TGTGCCAGCAGTTCCCCAGAGGTGAACACCGGGGAGCTGTTTTTT. It encodes CASSSPEVNTGELFF. The chain is built from TRBV12-3 or TRBV12-4 and TRBJ2-2; D remains ambiguous. Trimming removed 4 bases from V and 1 base from J, with 10 bases in between. The length of the CDR3 is 15 residues.

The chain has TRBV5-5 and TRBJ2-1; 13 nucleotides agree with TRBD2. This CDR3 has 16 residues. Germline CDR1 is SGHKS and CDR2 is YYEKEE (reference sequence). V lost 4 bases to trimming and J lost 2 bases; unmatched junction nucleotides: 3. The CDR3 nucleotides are TGTGCCAGCAGCCACGGACTAGCGGGGGCCTACAATGAGCAGTTCTTC. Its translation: CASSHGLAGAYNEQFF.

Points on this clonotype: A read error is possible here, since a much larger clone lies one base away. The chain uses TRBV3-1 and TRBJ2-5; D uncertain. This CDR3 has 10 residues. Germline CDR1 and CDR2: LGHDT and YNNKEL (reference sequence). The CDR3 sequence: CASSQESQYF. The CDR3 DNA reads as TGTGCCAGCAGCCAAGAGTCCCAGTACTTC.

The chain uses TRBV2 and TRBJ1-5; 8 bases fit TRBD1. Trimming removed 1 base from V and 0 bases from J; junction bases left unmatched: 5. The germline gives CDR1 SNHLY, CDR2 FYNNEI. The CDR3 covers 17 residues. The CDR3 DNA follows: TGTGCCAGCAGTGAAGTACAGGGGGTTTATAGCAATCAGCCCCAGCATTTT. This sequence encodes CASSEVQGVYSNQPQHF.

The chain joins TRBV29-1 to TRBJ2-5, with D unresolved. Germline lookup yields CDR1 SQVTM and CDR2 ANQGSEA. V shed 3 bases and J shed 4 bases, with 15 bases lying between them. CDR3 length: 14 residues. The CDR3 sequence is CSVDAGEVGETQYF. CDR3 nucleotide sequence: TGCAGCGTTGACGCAGGTGAGGTCGGAGAGACCCAGTACTTC.

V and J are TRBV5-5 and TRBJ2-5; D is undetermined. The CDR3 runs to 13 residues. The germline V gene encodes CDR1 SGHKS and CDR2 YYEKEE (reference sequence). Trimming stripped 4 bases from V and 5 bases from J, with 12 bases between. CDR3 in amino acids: CASSPHRIETQYF. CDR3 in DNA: TGTGCCAGCAGCCCCCATCGCATTGAGACCCAGTACTTC.

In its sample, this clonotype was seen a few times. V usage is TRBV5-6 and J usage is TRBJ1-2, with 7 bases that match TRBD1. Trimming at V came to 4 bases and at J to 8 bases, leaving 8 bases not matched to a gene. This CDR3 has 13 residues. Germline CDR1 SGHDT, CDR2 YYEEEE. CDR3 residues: CASSPDRRGGYTF. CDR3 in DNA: TGTGCCAGCAGCCCGGACAGGCGCGGGGGCTACACCTTC. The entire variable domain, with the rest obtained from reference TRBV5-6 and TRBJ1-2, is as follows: DAGVTQSPTHLIKTRGQQVTLRCSPKSGHDTVSWYQQALGQGPQFIFQYYEEEERQRGNFPDRFSGHQFPNYSSELNVNALLLGDSALYLCASSPDRRGGYTFGSGTRLTVV.

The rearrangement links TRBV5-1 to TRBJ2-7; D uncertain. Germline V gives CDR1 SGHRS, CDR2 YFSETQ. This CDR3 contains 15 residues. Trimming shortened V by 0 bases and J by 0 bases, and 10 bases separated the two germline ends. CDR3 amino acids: CASSLVETGSYEQYF. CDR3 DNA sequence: TGCGCCAGCAGCTTGGTTGAGACGGGCTCCTACGAGCAGTACTTC.

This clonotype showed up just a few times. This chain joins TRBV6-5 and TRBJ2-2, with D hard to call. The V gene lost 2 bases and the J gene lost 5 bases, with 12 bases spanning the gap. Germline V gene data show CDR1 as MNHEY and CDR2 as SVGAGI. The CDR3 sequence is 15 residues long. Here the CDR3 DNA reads TGTGCCAGCAGTTACGTCCCTGGGAAAACCGGGGAGCTGTTTTTT. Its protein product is CASSYVPGKTGELFF.

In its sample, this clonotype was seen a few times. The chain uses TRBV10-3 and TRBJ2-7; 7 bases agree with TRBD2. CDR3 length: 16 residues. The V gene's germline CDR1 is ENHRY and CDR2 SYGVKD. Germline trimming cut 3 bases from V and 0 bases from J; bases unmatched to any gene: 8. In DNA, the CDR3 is TGTGCCATCAGTGACCTGACTAGCTCGAGCTCCTACGAGCAGTACTTC. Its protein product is CAISDLTSSSSYEQYF.

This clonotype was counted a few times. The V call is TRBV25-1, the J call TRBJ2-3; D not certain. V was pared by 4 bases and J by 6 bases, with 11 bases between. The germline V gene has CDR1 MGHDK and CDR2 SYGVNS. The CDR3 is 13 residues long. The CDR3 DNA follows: TGTGCCAGCAGTGCTGCCTCAAGCGATACGCAGTATTTT. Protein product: CASSAASSDTQYF.

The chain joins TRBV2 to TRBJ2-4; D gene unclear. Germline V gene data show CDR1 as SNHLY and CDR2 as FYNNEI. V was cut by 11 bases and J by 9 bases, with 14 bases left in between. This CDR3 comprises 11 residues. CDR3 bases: TGTGCCCAGGTCGGCGGAAGCATTCAGTACTTC. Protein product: CAQVGGSIQYF. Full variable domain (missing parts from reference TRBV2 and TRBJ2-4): EPEVTQTPSHQVTQMGQEVILRCVPISNHLYFYWYRQILGQKVEFLVSFYNNEISEKSEIFDDQFSVERPDGSNFTLKIRSTKLEDSAMYFCAQVGGSIQYFGAGTRLSVL.

CDR3 sequence: CSVGGGRATYEQYF. In nucleotides, the CDR3 is TGCAGCGTTGGTGGTGGCAGGGCGACCTACGAGCAGTACTTC. V and J are TRBV29-1 and TRBJ2-7, with a weak D call TRBD1 (5 bases). Trimming took off 4 bases at V and 2 bases at J, with 15 bases between the two ends. Germline values: CDR1 SQVTM, CDR2 ANQGSEA. The CDR3 has 14 residues.

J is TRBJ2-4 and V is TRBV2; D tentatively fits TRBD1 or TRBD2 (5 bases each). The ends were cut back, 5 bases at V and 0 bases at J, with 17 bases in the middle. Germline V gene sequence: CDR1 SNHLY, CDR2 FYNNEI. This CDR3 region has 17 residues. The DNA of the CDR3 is TGTGCCAGCAGTCTATTATCTGGGACGGTAGCCAAAAACATTCAGTACTTC. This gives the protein CASSLLSGTVAKNIQYF.